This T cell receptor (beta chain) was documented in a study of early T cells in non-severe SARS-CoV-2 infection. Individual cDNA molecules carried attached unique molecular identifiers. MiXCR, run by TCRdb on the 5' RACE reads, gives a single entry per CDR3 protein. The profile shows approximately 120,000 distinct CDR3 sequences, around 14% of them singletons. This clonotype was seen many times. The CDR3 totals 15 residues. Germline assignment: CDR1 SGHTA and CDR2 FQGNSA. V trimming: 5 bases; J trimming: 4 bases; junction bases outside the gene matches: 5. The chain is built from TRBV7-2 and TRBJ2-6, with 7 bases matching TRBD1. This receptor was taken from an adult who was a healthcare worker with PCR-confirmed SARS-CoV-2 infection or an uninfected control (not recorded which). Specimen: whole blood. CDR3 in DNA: TGTGCCAGCAGCCAACAGGGGATGGGGGCCAACGTCCTGACTTTC. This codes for CASSQQGMGANVLTF.